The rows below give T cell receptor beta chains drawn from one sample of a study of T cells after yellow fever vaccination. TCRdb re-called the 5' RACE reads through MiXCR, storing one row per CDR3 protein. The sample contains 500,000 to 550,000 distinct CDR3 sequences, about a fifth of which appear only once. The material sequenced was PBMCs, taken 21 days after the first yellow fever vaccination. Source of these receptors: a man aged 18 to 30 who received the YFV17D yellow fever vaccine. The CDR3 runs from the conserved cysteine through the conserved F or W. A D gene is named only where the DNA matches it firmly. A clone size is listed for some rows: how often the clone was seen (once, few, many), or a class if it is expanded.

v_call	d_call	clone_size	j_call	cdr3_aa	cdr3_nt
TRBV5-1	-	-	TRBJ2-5	CASSSSGQEETQYF	TGCGCCAGCAGCTCCTCGGGGCAGGAGGAGACCCAGTACTTC
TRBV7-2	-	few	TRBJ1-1	CASSFSATGEAFF	TGTGCCAGCAGCTTTAGCGCAACAGGGGAAGCTTTCTTT
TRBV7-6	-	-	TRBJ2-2	CASSSSGNTGELFF	TGTGCCAGCAGTTCAAGTGGGAACACCGGGGAGCTGTTTTTT
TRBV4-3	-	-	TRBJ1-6	CASSQEKGNSPLHF	TGCGCCAGCAGCCAAGAAAAGGGGAATTCACCCCTCCACTTT
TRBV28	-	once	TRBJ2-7	CASRPGPIYEQYF	TGTGCCAGCAGACCGGGACCGATCTACGAGCAGTACTTC
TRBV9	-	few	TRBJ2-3	CASSEIDRRRTDTQYF	TGTGCCAGCAGCGAGATCGACAGGAGGCGCACAGATACGCAGTATTTT
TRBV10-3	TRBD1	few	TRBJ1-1	CAISGDPQGVGTEAFF	TGTGCCATCAGTGGGGACCCCCAGGGGGTCGGCACTGAAGCTTTCTTT
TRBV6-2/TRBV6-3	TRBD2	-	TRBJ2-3	CASSRTSGGTRDTQYF	TGTGCCAGCAGCCGGACTAGCGGGGGGACCAGAGATACGCAGTATTTT
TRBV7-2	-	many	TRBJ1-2	CASSLAMGARGYTF	TGTGCCAGCAGCTTAGCGATGGGGGCGCGAGGCTACACCTTC
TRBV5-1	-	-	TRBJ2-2	CASSWRSLQGTGELFF	TGCGCCAGCAGCTGGCGGTCCCTCCAGGGGACCGGGGAGCTGTTTTTT
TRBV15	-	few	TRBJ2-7	CATSTEFRGQRYEQYF	TGTGCCACCAGCACCGAATTCCGGGGGCAGAGGTACGAGCAGTACTTC
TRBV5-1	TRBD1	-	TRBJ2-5	CASSVSGGAEETQYF	TGCGCCAGCAGCGTTTCAGGGGGCGCGGAAGAGACCCAGTACTTC
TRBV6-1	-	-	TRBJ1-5	CASSQGTRNQPQHF	TGTGCCAGCAGCCAGGGTACCCGCAATCAGCCCCAGCATTTT
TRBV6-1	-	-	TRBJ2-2	CASSEYPGRTGELFF	TGTGCCAGCAGTGAATACCCAGGGCGCACCGGGGAGCTGTTTTTT
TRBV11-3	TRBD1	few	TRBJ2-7	CASSPSGTGPYEQYF	TGTGCCAGCAGCCCATCCGGGACAGGGCCCTACGAGCAGTACTTC
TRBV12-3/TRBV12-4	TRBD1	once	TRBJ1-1	CASSPRGFGTEAFF	TGTGCCAGCAGTCCCAGGGGGTTCGGCACTGAAGCTTTCTTT
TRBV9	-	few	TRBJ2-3	CASSVGSRVDTQYF	TGTGCCAGCAGCGTAGGGTCTAGGGTCGATACGCAGTATTTT
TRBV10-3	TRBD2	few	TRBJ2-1	CAISASLAGDGNEQFF	TGTGCCATCAGCGCCTCCCTAGCGGGGGATGGGAATGAGCAGTTCTTC
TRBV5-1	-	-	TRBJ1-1	CASSLRGPDVTEAFF	TGCGCCAGCAGCTTGCGAGGCCCGGACGTCACTGAAGCTTTCTTT
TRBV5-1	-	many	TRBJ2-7	CASSLANEQYF	TGCGCCAGCAGCTTGGCCAACGAGCAGTACTTC
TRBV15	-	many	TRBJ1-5	CATSGTGSRQPQHF	TGTGCCACCAGCGGTACAGGGTCACGGCAGCCCCAGCATTTT
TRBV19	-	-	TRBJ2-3	CASSIGQPTDTQYF	TGTGCCAGTAGTATAGGACAGCCCACAGATACGCAGTATTTT
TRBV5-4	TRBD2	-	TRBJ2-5	CASSKGLAGGGETQYF	TGTGCCAGCAGCAAGGGACTAGCGGGGGGAGGAGAGACCCAGTACTTC
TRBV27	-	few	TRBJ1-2	CASSPRQRGTGYTF	TGTGCCAGCAGTCCGCGACAGAGGGGGACTGGCTACACCTTC
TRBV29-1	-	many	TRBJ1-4	CSAGATNEKLFF	TGCAGCGCAGGGGCAACTAATGAAAAACTGTTTTTT
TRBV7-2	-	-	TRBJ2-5	CASSTEAGAGTQYF	TGTGCCAGCAGCACCGAAGCCGGGGCGGGGACCCAGTACTTC
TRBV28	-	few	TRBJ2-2	CASRRSDTGELFF	TGTGCCAGCAGACGGAGTGACACCGGGGAGCTGTTTTTT
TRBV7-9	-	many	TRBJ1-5	CASSLVPPDQGPQHF	TGTGCCAGCAGCTTAGTTCCCCCGGACCAGGGACCCCAGCATTTT
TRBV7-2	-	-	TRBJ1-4	CASSSGAGGGEKLFF	TGTGCCAGCAGCTCCGGGGCCGGGGGGGGTGAAAAACTGTTTTTT
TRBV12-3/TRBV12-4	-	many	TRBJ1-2	CASTKWENYGYTF	TGTGCCAGCACGAAATGGGAGAACTATGGCTACACCTTC
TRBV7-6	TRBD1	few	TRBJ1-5	CASSQGQGASNQPQHF	TGTGCCAGCAGCCAAGGACAGGGAGCTAGCAATCAGCCCCAGCATTTT
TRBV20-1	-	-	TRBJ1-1	CSAIPAGSRAEAFF	TGCAGTGCTATTCCCGCGGGAAGTAGGGCTGAAGCTTTCTTT
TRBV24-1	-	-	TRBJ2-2	CATSDPSLDTGELFF	TGTGCCACCAGTGATCCCTCGTTGGACACCGGGGAGCTGTTTTTT
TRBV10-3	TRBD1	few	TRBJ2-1	CAISPGTGTYNEQFF	TGTGCCATCAGCCCCGGGACAGGGACCTACAATGAGCAGTTCTTC